This T cell receptor beta chain was found in a study of T cell repertoires in cytomegalovirus infection. Looking at the study overall: CMV infection and matching HLA type were both indicated by public TCR beta signatures.

TCRdb redid the calling of the reads with MiXCR, one entry per CDR3 protein. The table includes 180,000 or so distinct CDR3 sequences, about 18% detected once. Points from the study as a whole: Cumulative public TCR beta family frequency identified CMV carriers with the relevant HLA. The ex vivo response showed dominance by HLA-C-restricted CMV-specific TCR beta clonotypes.

The table lists this clonotype with a few counts. Its target is unknown. The CDR3 contains 14 residues. V was clipped by 0 bases and J by 7 bases, with 10 bases between them. The chain couples TRBV23-1 to TRBJ1-5; the D is unclear. TRBV23-1 counts as an open reading frame of uncertain function. The sequenced sample consisted of CD8+ T cells from PBMCs. The receptor was isolated from a human donor in good health (CMV status not recorded). Some clones in this sample may be carry-over from other donors' samples. DNA of the CDR3: TGCGCCAGCAGTCAATCAAGACAATCCCAGCCCCAGCATTTT. Its protein product is CASSQSRQSQPQHF.